What follows describes a single T cell receptor beta chain. The data originate from a study of control samples from healthy donors and cancer patients. Here immunoSEQ multiplex PCR was the method, and the copy in TCRdb shows in-frame clones only, minus some. The repertoire includes 150,000 to 200,000 clones, 91% of them detected once, and roughly 2.1% sits in the top ten. Trimming shortened V by 4 bases and J by 5 bases, and 17 bases separated the two germline ends. The germline CDR1 and CDR2 sequences are PRHDT and FYEKMQ (reference sequence). The CDR3 is 15 residues long. J is TRBJ1-2 and V is TRBV13; possibly TRBD1 for D (6 bases). The TCR originated in a woman in her thirties or forties in good health. Specimen: blood. The CDR3 nucleotides read TGTGCCAGCAGCTCGCACGTGGACAGCCGATATGGCTACACCTTC. Protein sequence: CASSSHVDSRYGYTF.